The sequence of this TCR beta chain was determined in a study of T-cell memory formation after mild COVID-19. Germline V CDR1 and CDR2: GTSNPN, SVGIG (reference sequence). The CDR3 has 12 residues. V was pared by 4 bases and J by 3 bases, with 9 bases between. TCRdb ran MiXCR on the 5' RACE reads and lists one entry per CDR3 protein. The data show fewer than 90,000 distinct CDR3 sequences, with around 14% seen just once and 30% to 35% held by the top ten. Study-level points and caveats: CD4+ clones that contracted lay mainly in CM and EM; CD8+ ones lay in EMRA. CD4/CD8 balance characterized clones contracting day 15 to 85, and CD4+ skew characterized later expanders. Detection of some responders pre-infection suggested pre-existing cross-reactive memory T cells participated.

This clonotype was counted a few times. Its antigen is as yet unknown. Sequenced sample: PBMCs or a T cell subset sorted from them (not recorded which). The receptor was derived from an adult woman who had mild COVID-19 (a few samples of this study predate the infection). Cell type and time point are not known. The chain combines TRBV30 with TRBJ2-5; TRBD1 might be the D (5 bases). The CDR3 nucleotides read TGTGCCTGGAATGGGGCAGAAGAGACCCAGTACTTC. It specifies CAWNGAEETQYF.